Each of the 21 T cell receptor beta chains below was sequenced from the same sample in a study of blood T cell repertoires in COVID-19. The protocol was immunoSEQ multiplex PCR, while the TCRdb copy is restricted to in-frame clones and leaves out a portion. Here the sample spans about 95,000 clones, about nine tenths being singletons. Specimen: peripheral blood. The receptors stem from a man between 60 and 70 years old with COVID-19, enrolled during active disease.

The V gene is TRBV19, the J gene TRBJ1-1; D uncertain. V dropped 8 bases and J dropped 1 base, with 8 bases sitting between them. The germline gives CDR1 LNHDA, CDR2 SQIVND (reference sequence). The CDR3 spans 12 residues. The CDR3 DNA reads TGTGCCAGTTTCGAGCAGAACACTGAAGCTTTCTTT. Its translation is CASFEQNTEAFF.

V is TRBV10-3 and J is TRBJ1-5; the match to TRBD1 covers 8 bases. The CDR3 sequence is 16 residues long. The germline gives CDR1 ENHRY, CDR2 SYGVKD. V shed 3 bases and J 6 bases; nucleotides not matched to a gene: 10. The CDR3 protein is CAISETSGQVGQPQHF. CDR3 DNA: TGTGCCATCAGTGAAACTTCGGGACAGGTGGGTCAGCCCCAGCATTTT.

The chain joins TRBV27 to TRBJ2-1; 9 nucleotides agree with TRBD1. The germline gives CDR1 MNHEY, CDR2 SMNVEV (reference sequence). The length of the CDR3 is 16 residues. J lost 5 bases, V lost 4 bases, and 9 bases had no gene match. In DNA, the CDR3 is TGTGCCAGCAGTTATATGGCGGGACAGGGCCACAATGAGCAGTTCTTC. This gives the protein CASSYMAGQGHNEQFF.

The chain links TRBV29-1 to TRBJ1-3; 7 nucleotides line up with TRBD1. Trimming cost V 7 bases and J 2 bases; bases outside gene matches: 5. In germline, CDR1 is SQVTM, CDR2 ANQGSEA. The CDR3 consists of 13 residues. CDR3 bases: TGCAGCGCCGCCGGGACAGCTGGAAACACCATATATTTT. Translating it yields CSAAGTAGNTIYF.

CDR3 sequence (DNA): TGTGCCAGCAGCCTTAAATCGTTAATCGGGGGGGCCCCTGGGGAAAAACTGTTTTTT. Translating it yields CASSLKSLIGGAPGEKLFF. The genes are TRBV27 and TRBJ1-4; D may be TRBD1 (6 bases). V lost 6 bases and J 8 bases, leaving 31 bases between the germline ends. The CDR3 covers 19 residues. CDR1 MNHEY and CDR2 SMNVEV come from the germline V gene (reference sequence). Complete variable domain (other parts from reference TRBV27 and TRBJ1-4): EAQVTQNPRYLITVTGKKLTVTCSQNMNHEYMSWYRQDPGLGLRQIYYSMNVEVTDKGDVPEGYKVSRKEKRNFPLILESPSPNQTSLYFCASSLKSLIGGAPGEKLFFGSGTQLSVL.

This chain connects TRBV7-9 to TRBJ1-1, with 9 bases lining up with TRBD1. Germline-derived CDR1 and CDR2 are SEHNR and FQNEAQ (reference sequence). V gave up 1 base and J gave up 9 bases; unmatched junction bases: 6. The CDR3 runs to 14 residues. CDR3 coding DNA: TGTGCCAGCAGCTTAGGACAGGGGGGCGATAAAGCTTTCTTT. Residues: CASSLGQGGDKAFF.

This clone showed up just a few times. This chain uses TRBV6-6 with TRBJ2-7; unclear D gene. CDR3 length: 13 amino acids. The V and J ends lost 6 bases and 0 bases respectively, with 9 bases between them. CDR1 is MNHNY, CDR2 SVGAGI, per germline (reference sequence). CDR3 residues: CASRWAPSYEQYF. The DNA of the CDR3 is TGTGCCAGCAGGTGGGCCCCCTCCTACGAGCAGTACTTC.

The CDR3 DNA reads as TGTGCCAGCAGCTCAGGCCGGGGGGAAGGAATTCAGTACTTC. As protein: CASSSGRGEGIQYF. The chain has TRBV5-4 and TRBJ2-4; 7 nucleotides align to TRBD2. The CDR3 runs 14 residues. Germline-derived CDR1 and CDR2 are SGHNT and YYREEE (reference sequence). Germline trimming cut 3 bases from V and 10 bases from J; bases unmatched to any gene: 10.

The rearrangement uses TRBV30 and TRBJ1-5; D perhaps matches TRBD1 (6 bases). The CDR3 is 13 residues long. CDR1 is GTSNPN, CDR2 SVGIG, per germline (reference sequence). The V end was cut by 5 bases, the J end by 5 bases, with 13 bases between. DNA of the CDR3: TGTGCCTGGGCCGGGTCAGGGGATCAGCCCCAGCATTTT. Translating gives CAWAGSGDQPQHF.

The chain carries TRBV7-2 and TRBJ2-1; 8 bases line up with TRBD2. The CDR3 is 12 amino acids. The V segment lost 8 bases and the J segment 8 bases; nucleotides outside the gene matches: 5. Looked up from germline, CDR1 is SGHTA and CDR2 is FQGNSA. Here the CDR3 DNA reads TGTGCCAGCGGCGGGGGGTTCGATGAGCAGTTCTTC. It codes for CASGGGFDEQFF. Looking up the rest from reference TRBV7-2 and TRBJ2-1 gives the full variable domain: GAGVSQSPSNKVTEKGKDVELRCDPISGHTALYWYRQSLGQGLEFLIYFQGNSAPDKSGLPSDRFSAERTGGSVSTLTIQRTQQEDSAVYLCASGGGFDEQFFGPGTRLTVL.

A remark on this clone: At one of its ends the junction is not consistent with the germline gene, which may arise from a read error. CDR3: CASSSRQGAVF. The DNA for the CDR3 is TGTGCCAGCAGCTCCCGACAGGGGGCCGTTTTT. This chain connects TRBV5-5 to TRBJ1-4; 10 positions match TRBD1. The CDR3 loop spans 11 amino acids. Germline V gene sequence: CDR1 SGHKS, CDR2 YYEKEE (reference sequence).

This chain connects TRBV7-3 to TRBJ2-4, with 11 positions matching TRBD1. CDR3 size: 18 residues. The trim removed 0 bases at V and 2 bases at J, leaving 6 bases unmatched. Germline V gives CDR1 SGHTA, CDR2 FQGTGA. The CDR3 DNA is TGTGCCAGCAGCTTAACGTCTGGGACAGGGGGTTCCAAAAACATTCAGTACTTC. It codes for CASSLTSGTGGSKNIQYF.

The rearrangement uses TRBV18 and TRBJ1-5; no reliable D call. CDR1 is KGHSH and CDR2 is LQKENI in the germline V gene. The CDR3 spans 17 residues. Trimming shortened V by 2 bases and J by 1 base, and 15 bases separated the two germline ends. CDR3 nucleotide sequence: TGTGCCAGCTCACCAAGCATCGACGGCGGGAGCAATCAGCCCCAGCATTTT. Amino acid sequence: CASSPSIDGGSNQPQHF. Full variable domain (missing parts from reference TRBV18 and TRBJ1-5): NAGVMQNPRHLVRRRGQEARLRCSPMKGHSHVYWYRQLPEEGLKFMVYLQKENIIDESGMPKERFSAEFPKEGPSILRIQQVVRGDSAAYFCASSPSIDGGSNQPQHFGDGTRLSIL.

The V gene is TRBV5-4, the J gene TRBJ1-1; D call uncertain. Germline V gene lookup returns CDR1 SGHNT and CDR2 YYREEE (reference sequence). Trimming removed 4 bases at V and 0 bases at J, with 13 bases between. This CDR3 spans 15 amino acids. CDR3 loop: CASSLGRQMNTEAFF. CDR3 bases: TGTGCCAGCAGCCTTGGGAGGCAGATGAACACTGAAGCTTTCTTT.

The rearrangement links TRBV9 to TRBJ2-7, with D perhaps matching TRBD2 (5 bases). Trimming stripped 4 bases from V and 5 bases from J, with 16 bases between. CDR1 is SGDLS and CDR2 is YYNGEE in the germline V gene. The CDR3 sequence is 14 residues long. CDR3 residues: CASSWGSEGNEQYF. CDR3 nucleotides: TGTGCCAGCAGCTGGGGTAGCGAGGGAAACGAGCAGTACTTC.

V gene TRBV4-1 combines with J gene TRBJ1-4; D is possibly TRBD1 (6 bases). CDR1 is MGHRA and CDR2 is YSYEKL in the germline V gene. The CDR3 runs 14 residues. Trimming removed 2 bases at V and 7 bases at J, with 11 bases between. The CDR3 DNA reads as TGCGCCAGCAGCCAAAGGGGGATTTCTGAAAAACTGTTTTTT. Translated, it gives CASSQRGISEKLFF.

The count of this clone is one. The chain employs TRBV7-6 and TRBJ2-1; D gene unclear. Trimming removed 3 bases from V and 4 bases from J, with 7 bases in between. From germline, CDR1 is SGHVS and CDR2 FNYEAQ. The CDR3 has 13 residues. Here the CDR3 DNA reads TGTGCCAGCAGCTTCGACTCGTACAATGAGCAGTTCTTC. Its protein product is CASSFDSYNEQFF.

The chain joins TRBV7-3 to TRBJ2-7; 10 positions agree with TRBD1. Germline V gene lookup returns CDR1 SGHTA and CDR2 FQGTGA. The CDR3 is 14 amino acids. V was pared by 4 bases and J by 5 bases, with 5 bases of the junction left unmatched. The CDR3 DNA reads TGTGCCAGCAGCTCCGGGACAGGGGATAACGAGCAGTACTTC. Its translation is CASSSGTGDNEQYF. Based on the CDR3 plus reference TRBV7-3 and TRBJ2-7, the full variable domain is GAGVSQTPSNKVTEKGKYVELRCDPISGHTALYWYRQSLGQGPEFLIYFQGTGAADDSGLPNDRFFAVRPEGSVSTLKIQRTERGDSAVYLCASSSGTGDNEQYFGPGTRLTVT.

CDR3 DNA: TGTGCCAGCAAACAGGGGGACCTAGCCGGGGAGCTGTTTTTT. Its translation: CASKQGDLAGELFF. V usage is TRBV6-6 and J usage is TRBJ2-2; 8 nucleotides align to TRBD1. This CDR3 spans 14 amino acids. V was pared by 7 bases and J by 6 bases, with 7 bases of the junction left unmatched. Germline V CDR1 and CDR2: MNHNY, SVGAGI (reference sequence).

The chain carries TRBV19 and TRBJ2-1, with a weak D call TRBD1 (6 bases). V was pared by 0 bases and J by 0 bases, with 18 bases between. Germline V gene data show CDR1 as LNHDA and CDR2 as SQIVND (reference sequence). CDR3 length: 19 residues. CDR3 sequence: CASSIEQGKVVNSYNEQFF. The CDR3 bases are TGTGCCAGTAGTATAGAACAGGGTAAAGTGGTGAACTCCTACAATGAGCAGTTCTTC.

The CDR3 nucleotides read TGTGCCAGTAGTGCCTTACGACAGGGGAGTGTGGACACTGAAGCTTTCTTT. Amino acids: CASSALRQGSVDTEAFF. The chain couples TRBV19 to TRBJ1-1; the match to TRBD1 covers 8 bases. V lost 5 bases, J lost 3 bases, and 14 bases stayed unmatched. Germline V gives CDR1 LNHDA, CDR2 SQIVND (reference sequence). There are 17 residues in the CDR3. The full variable domain, its missing parts supplied by reference TRBV19 and TRBJ1-1, is DGGITQSPKYLFRKEGQNVTLSCEQNLNHDAMYWYRQDPGQGLRLIYYSQIVNDFQKGDIAEGYSVSREKKESFPLTVTSAQKNPTAFYLCASSALRQGSVDTEAFFGQGTRLTVV.